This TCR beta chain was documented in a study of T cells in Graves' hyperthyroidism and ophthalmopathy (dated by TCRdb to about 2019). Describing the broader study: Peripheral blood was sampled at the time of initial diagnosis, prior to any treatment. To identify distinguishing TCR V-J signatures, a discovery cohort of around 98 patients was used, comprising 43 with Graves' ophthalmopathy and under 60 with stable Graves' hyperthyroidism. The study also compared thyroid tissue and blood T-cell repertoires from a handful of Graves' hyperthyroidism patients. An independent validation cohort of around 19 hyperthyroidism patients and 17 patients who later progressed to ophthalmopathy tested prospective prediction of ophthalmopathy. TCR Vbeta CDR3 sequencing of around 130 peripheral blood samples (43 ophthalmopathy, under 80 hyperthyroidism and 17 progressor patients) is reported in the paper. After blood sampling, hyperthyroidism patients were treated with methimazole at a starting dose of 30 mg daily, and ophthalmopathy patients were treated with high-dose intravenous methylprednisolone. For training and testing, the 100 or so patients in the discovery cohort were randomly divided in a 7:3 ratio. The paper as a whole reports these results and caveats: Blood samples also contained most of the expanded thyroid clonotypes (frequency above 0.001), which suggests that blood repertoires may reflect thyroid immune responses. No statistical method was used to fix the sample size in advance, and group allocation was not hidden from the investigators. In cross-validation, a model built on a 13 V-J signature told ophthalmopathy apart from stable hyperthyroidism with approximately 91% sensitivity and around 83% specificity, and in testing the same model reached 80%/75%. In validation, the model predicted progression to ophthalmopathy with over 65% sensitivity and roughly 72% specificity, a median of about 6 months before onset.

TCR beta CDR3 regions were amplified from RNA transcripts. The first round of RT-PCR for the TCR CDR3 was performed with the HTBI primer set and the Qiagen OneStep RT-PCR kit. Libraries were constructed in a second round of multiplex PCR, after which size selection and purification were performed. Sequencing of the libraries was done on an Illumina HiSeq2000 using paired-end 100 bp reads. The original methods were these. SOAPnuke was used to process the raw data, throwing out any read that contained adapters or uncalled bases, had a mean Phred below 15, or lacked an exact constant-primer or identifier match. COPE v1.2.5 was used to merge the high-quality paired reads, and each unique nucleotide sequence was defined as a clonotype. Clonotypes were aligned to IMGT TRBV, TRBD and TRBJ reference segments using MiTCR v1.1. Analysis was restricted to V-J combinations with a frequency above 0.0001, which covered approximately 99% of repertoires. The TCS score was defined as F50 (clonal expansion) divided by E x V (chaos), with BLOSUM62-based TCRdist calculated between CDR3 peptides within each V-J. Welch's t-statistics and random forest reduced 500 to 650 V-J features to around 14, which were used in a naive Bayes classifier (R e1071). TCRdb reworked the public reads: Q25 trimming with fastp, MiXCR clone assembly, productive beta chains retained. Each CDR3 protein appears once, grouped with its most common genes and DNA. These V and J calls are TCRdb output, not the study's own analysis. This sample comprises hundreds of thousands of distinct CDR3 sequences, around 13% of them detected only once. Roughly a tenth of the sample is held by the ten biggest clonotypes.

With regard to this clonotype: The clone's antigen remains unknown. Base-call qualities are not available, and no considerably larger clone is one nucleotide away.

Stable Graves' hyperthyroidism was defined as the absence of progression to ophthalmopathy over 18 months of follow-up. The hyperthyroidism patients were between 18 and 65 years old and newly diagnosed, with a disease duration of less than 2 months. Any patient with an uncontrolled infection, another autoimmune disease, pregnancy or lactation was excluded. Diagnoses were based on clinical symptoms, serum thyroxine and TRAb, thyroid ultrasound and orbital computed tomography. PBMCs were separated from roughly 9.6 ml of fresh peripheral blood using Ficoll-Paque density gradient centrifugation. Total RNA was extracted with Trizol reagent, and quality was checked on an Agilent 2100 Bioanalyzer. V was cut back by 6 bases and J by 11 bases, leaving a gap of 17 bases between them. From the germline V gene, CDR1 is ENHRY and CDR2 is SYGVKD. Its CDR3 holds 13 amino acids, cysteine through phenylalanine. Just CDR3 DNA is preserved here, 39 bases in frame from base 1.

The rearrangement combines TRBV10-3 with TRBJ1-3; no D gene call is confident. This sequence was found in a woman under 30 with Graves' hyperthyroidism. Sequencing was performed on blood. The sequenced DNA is TGTGCCATCAGGATAAGTACTGAAACCGCCATATATTTT. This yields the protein CAIRISTETAIYF.